The clone carrying this TCR beta chain was recorded once. This sample was included in a study of identical twins. Each CDR3 protein is one row after TCRdb ran MiXCR on the 5' RACE reads. The sample consists of 450,000 to 600,000 distinct CDR3 sequences, approximately 20% of them appearing once. Separately, the same data were catalogued under a study of yellow fever vaccine responses in identical twins.

Specimen: CD4+ T cells sorted from blood. This receptor was identified in a woman under 30 in good health.

As DNA, the CDR3 is TGTGCCACCAGTGATTTGAGGACAGGGGGCGCCGGCACCGGGGAGCTGTTTTTT. It is translated as CATSDLRTGGAGTGELFF. The chain joins TRBV24-1 to TRBJ2-2; TRBD1 matches at 11 bases. V shed 0 bases and J 4 bases; nucleotides not matched to a gene: 6. This CDR3 is built from 18 residues. Germline CDR1 KGHDR, CDR2 SFDVKD.